The 31 T cell receptor beta chains below come from one sample, sequenced in a study of identical twins. MiXCR, run by TCRdb on the 5' RACE reads, gives a single entry per CDR3 protein. This sample has about 450,000 distinct CDR3 sequences, with less than 20% found just once. Sequenced sample: naive T cells sorted from blood. Receptors were obtained from a man aged 50-59 years in good health.

About this clonotype: This may be a read error, as it is one base from a much larger clone. The CDR3 nucleotides are TGTGCCAGCAGTTTATCCAGGGTTGCTGAGCAGTTCTTC. This gives the protein CASSLSRVAEQFF. The genes are TRBV27 and TRBJ2-1; TRBD1 is a possible D gene (5 bases). The CDR3 is made up of 13 amino acids. Germline V gene lookup returns CDR1 MNHEY and CDR2 SMNVEV (reference sequence). Trimming removed 0 bases from V and 9 bases from J, with 9 bases in between.

This clonotype was observed many times. This chain links TRBV10-3 with TRBJ2-3; 9 positions match TRBD2. V lost 0 bases, J lost 14 bases, and 9 bases stayed unmatched. CDR1 and CDR2 (germline): ENHRY, SYGVKD. This CDR3 spans 14 amino acids. CDR3 DNA: TGTGCCATCAGTGAGTCTAATGGCGGGAGGGTGCGGTATTTT. It encodes CAISESNGGRVRYF.

This clonotype has a handful of counts. The CDR3 sequence: CASSPGTSGKWPYEQYF. In DNA, the CDR3 is TGTGCCAGCAGCCCGGGGACTAGCGGGAAATGGCCCTACGAGCAGTACTTC. The chain recombines TRBV27 with TRBJ2-7, with 13 bases aligning to TRBD2. This CDR3 spans 17 amino acids. With V trimmed by 6 bases and J by 2 bases, 10 bases remained unmatched. CDR1 MNHEY and CDR2 SMNVEV come from the germline V gene (reference sequence).

CDR3 DNA: TGTGCCAGCAGCTTAAAACGGATGAACACCGGGGAGCTGTTTTTT. Translated, it gives CASSLKRMNTGELFF. This chain links TRBV7-9 with TRBJ2-2; D unresolved. The germline CDR1 and CDR2 sequences are SEHNR and FQNEAQ (reference sequence). This CDR3 is built from 15 residues. The ends were cut back, 2 bases at V and 1 base at J, with 8 bases in the middle.

This clonotype was seen only a few times. CDR3 DNA sequence: TGCAGTGCCACTCGCTCCTTGAACACCGGGGAGCTGTTTTTT. Amino acid sequence: CSATRSLNTGELFF. V gene TRBV20-1 combines with J gene TRBJ2-2, with D unresolved. The CDR3 contains 14 residues. V shed 6 bases and J shed 1 base, with 12 bases lying between them. Germline lookup yields CDR1 DFQATT and CDR2 SNEGSKA (reference sequence).

This clonotype has only a few counts. The CDR3 loop reads CSGLGGAYEQYF. CDR3 coding DNA: TGCAGCGGCTTGGGGGGTGCCTACGAGCAGTACTTC. This chain connects TRBV29-1 to TRBJ2-7; maybe TRBD2 (6 bases). The CDR3 extends over 12 amino acids. Germline V gene data show CDR1 as SQVTM and CDR2 as ANQGSEA. The V end was cut by 7 bases, the J end by 2 bases, with 12 bases between.

This clonotype was seen many times. V is TRBV20-1 and J is TRBJ2-5; 7 bases match TRBD1. V shed 5 bases and J 1 base; nucleotides not matched to a gene: 10. Germline V lookup: CDR1 DFQATT, CDR2 SNEGSKA (reference sequence). The CDR3 length is 15 residues. The CDR3 protein is CSAEPRRDSQETQYF. The CDR3 nucleotides are TGCAGTGCTGAACCACGTCGGGACAGCCAAGAGACCCAGTACTTC.

The rearrangement links TRBV25-1 to TRBJ1-5, with D tentatively TRBD1 (5 bases). The CDR3 extends over 13 amino acids. Germline-derived CDR1 and CDR2 are MGHDK and SYGVNS. Trimming shortened V by 4 bases and J by 10 bases, and 14 bases separated the two germline ends. CDR3 residues: CASSGLQGEPQHF. CDR3 in DNA: TGTGCCAGCAGTGGCCTTCAAGGGGAACCCCAGCATTTT.

To note about this clonotype: An end of the junction does not agree with germline; a read error may underlie this. This chain joins TRBV6-6 and TRBJ2-7; D is possibly TRBD1 (7 bases). Per the germline V gene, CDR1 is MNHNY and CDR2 is SVGAGI (reference sequence). CDR3 length: 13 amino acids. The CDR3: CATSTGEADEQYF. The DNA for the CDR3 is TGTGCCACCAGTACAGGGGAGGCCGACGAGCAGTACTTC.

This clonotype came up a few times. The chain has TRBV20-1 and TRBJ2-7; tentatively, D is TRBD1 (5 bases). Trimming removed 6 bases at V and 3 bases at J, with 12 bases between. The CDR3 has 12 residues. Germline values: CDR1 DFQATT, CDR2 SNEGSKA (reference sequence). CDR3 in amino acids: CSAQRQGYEQYF. In DNA form, the CDR3 reads TGCAGTGCCCAGCGCCAGGGCTACGAGCAGTACTTC.

The chain carries TRBV27 and TRBJ2-2; D may be TRBD2 (5 bases). Trimming pared 2 bases from V and 8 bases from J, leaving 15 bases between. Germline lookup yields CDR1 MNHEY and CDR2 SMNVEV (reference sequence). CDR3 length equals 15 residues. The CDR3 bases are TGTGCCAGCAGTTTAGAGGGTATGGGGTCGGGGGAGCTGTTTTTT. Translation: CASSLEGMGSGELFF.

This clonotype was detected ten times or more. V usage is TRBV10-3 and J usage is TRBJ2-3; 10 positions match TRBD2. Germline trimming cut 3 bases from V and 0 bases from J; bases unmatched to any gene: 3. Looked up from germline, CDR1 is ENHRY and CDR2 is SYGVKD. The CDR3 is 16 residues long. CDR3 in amino acids: CAISDTSGTSTDTQYF. CDR3 DNA: TGTGCCATCAGTGACACTAGCGGGACGAGCACAGATACGCAGTATTTT.

This clonotype showed up many times. V is TRBV10-3 and J is TRBJ1-2; D may be TRBD1 (5 bases). The ends were cut back, 2 bases at V and 6 bases at J, with 19 bases in the middle. Germline assignment: CDR1 ENHRY and CDR2 SYGVKD. The CDR3 sequence is 16 residues long. The CDR3, as DNA: TGTGCCATCAGTGAGCTTATAGCGGGGGGAAACGATGGCTACACCTTC. Protein product: CAISELIAGGNDGYTF.

The chain links TRBV6-5 to TRBJ2-1, with TRBD1 matching over 10 bases. The V and J ends lost 2 bases and 7 bases, in that order; junction bases with no gene match: 14. Per germline, CDR1 MNHEY and CDR2 SVGAGI. The CDR3 loop spans 18 amino acids. The CDR3 DNA follows: TGTGCCAGCAGTTACCGGAATTTCCGGGACAGGGGTACGAATGAGCAGTTCTTC. It specifies CASSYRNFRDRGTNEQFF.

This clonotype was detected many times. The rearrangement joins TRBV11-2 to TRBJ2-5; TRBD1 might be the D (5 bases). The CDR3 covers 17 residues. V was pared by 1 base and J by 2 bases, with 17 bases between. The germline CDR1 and CDR2 sequences are SGHAT and FQNNGV. As DNA, the CDR3 is TGTGCCAGCAGCTTAGTGGGCACAGGACCTTTACAAGAGACCCAGTACTTC. Translating it yields CASSLVGTGPLQETQYF.

This clonotype was detected many times. This rearrangement joins TRBV6-5 to TRBJ2-1, with 7 bases identical to TRBD1. Trimming removed 1 base from V and 0 bases from J; junction bases left unmatched: 3. This CDR3 has 16 amino acids. Per germline, CDR1 MNHEY and CDR2 SVGAGI. The CDR3, as DNA: TGTGCCAGCAGTTACTTGGGACAGAGCTCCTACAATGAGCAGTTCTTC. Translation gives CASSYLGQSSYNEQFF.

This clonotype was counted ten times or more. V and J are TRBV10-2 and TRBJ2-7; 7 bases line up with TRBD1. Germline-derived CDR1 and CDR2 are WSHSY and SAAADI. The J segment lost 3 bases and the V segment lost 3 bases, leaving 2 bases of the junction unmatched. The CDR3 has 13 residues. The DNA for the CDR3 is TGCGCCAGCAGTGAAGCAGGGGGCTACGAGCAGTACTTC. Its translation is CASSEAGGYEQYF.

This clonotype was counted between two and nine times. V usage is TRBV12-3 or TRBV12-4 and J usage is TRBJ2-5; TRBD1 agrees at 9 bases. The length of the CDR3 is 21 residues. V was pared by 3 bases and J by 3 bases, with 23 bases of the junction left unmatched. Here the CDR3 reads CASSLVGLRLVGQGREETQYF. The CDR3 region has the DNA TGTGCCAGCAGTTTGGTAGGGTTACGGCTGGTGGGACAGGGTAGGGAAGAGACCCAGTACTTC.

This clonotype was seen many times. The chain joins TRBV18 to TRBJ2-3, with D possibly matching TRBD1 (5 bases). CDR1 KGHSH and CDR2 LQKENI come from the germline V gene. V lost 0 bases to trimming and J lost 0 bases, with 13 bases between them. The CDR3 sequence is 17 residues long. The CDR3 spells CASSPPPDSPSTDTQYF. CDR3 nucleotides: TGTGCCAGCTCACCACCGCCTGACAGTCCTAGCACAGATACGCAGTATTTT.

The V call is TRBV4-1, the J call TRBJ2-1; D may be TRBD1 (5 bases). V dropped 0 bases and J dropped 0 bases, with 9 bases sitting between them. Per germline, CDR1 MGHRA and CDR2 YSYEKL. This CDR3 is built from 16 residues. CDR3 nucleotide sequence: TGCGCCAGCAGCCAAGATATCACAGGCTCCTACAATGAGCAGTTCTTC. Translating it yields CASSQDITGSYNEQFF.

This clonotype was counted at least ten times. This chain links TRBV6-6 with TRBJ2-7, with 8 nucleotides matching TRBD1. The CDR3 totals 13 residues. The V segment lost 0 bases and the J segment 7 bases; nucleotides outside the gene matches: 2. Germline CDR1 MNHNY, CDR2 SVGAGI (reference sequence). The CDR3 DNA sequence: TGTGCCAGCAGTTACTCGACAGGGGTAGAGCAGTACTTC. Protein: CASSYSTGVEQYF.

This clonotype showed up many times. The genes are TRBV23-1 and TRBJ1-5; D remains ambiguous. TRBV23-1 is an ORF for which the function is uncertain. Trimming cost V 6 bases and J 2 bases, with 14 bases left between them. This CDR3 is built from 15 residues. CDR3 sequence: CASSHFLIRNQPQHF. The DNA of the CDR3 is TGCGCCAGCAGCCATTTTTTGATACGCAATCAGCCCCAGCATTTT.

This clonotype was recorded at least ten times. This chain links TRBV6-1 with TRBJ2-7; TRBD1 matches at 8 bases. V was pared by 6 bases and J by 2 bases, with 6 bases of the junction left unmatched. The CDR3 length is 14 residues. Germline loops: CDR1 MNHNS, CDR2 SASEGT. The CDR3 DNA reads as TGTGCCAGCAGCACTCCGGGACAGGCCTACGAGCAGTACTTC. Translating gives CASSTPGQAYEQYF.

This clonotype was counted ten times or more. The CDR3 reads CASSPLNAGTGELFF. The CDR3 nucleotides are TGTGCCAGCAGTCCACTGAATGCTGGAACCGGGGAGCTGTTTTTT. The genes are TRBV6-1 and TRBJ2-2; the D is unclear. The CDR3 runs to 15 residues. Trimming took 5 bases from V and 5 from J, leaving 15 bases between them. Looked up from germline, CDR1 is MNHNS and CDR2 is SASEGT.

The sample holds a few counts of this clonotype. The J gene is TRBJ2-7, the V gene TRBV5-1, with 11 bases aligning to TRBD1. Germline assignment: CDR1 SGHRS and CDR2 YFSETQ. V was clipped by 2 bases and J by 2 bases; unmatched bases: 3. There are 15 residues in the CDR3. The CDR3: CASSLPGQGAYEQYF. For the CDR3, the DNA is TGCGCCAGCAGCTTACCGGGACAGGGGGCCTACGAGCAGTACTTC.

V is TRBV12-3 or TRBV12-4 and J is TRBJ2-2; D not certain. V was pared by 7 bases and J by 4 bases, with 10 bases between. The CDR3 has 13 residues. The CDR3 DNA is TGTGCCAGCAATCGGCGGATCACCGGGGAGCTGTTTTTT. It translates to CASNRRITGELFF.

The genes are TRBV29-1 and TRBJ2-1; D unclear. Germline CDR1 is SQVTM and CDR2 is ANQGSEA. Trimming removed 4 bases at V and 12 bases at J, with 10 bases between. This CDR3 is 10 amino acids long. CDR3 in amino acids: CSVGPRLQFF. In nucleotides, the CDR3 is TGCAGCGTTGGGCCCCGGTTGCAGTTCTTC.

This clonotype occurred a few times. The chain recombines TRBV5-1 with TRBJ2-1; TRBD1 agrees at 7 bases. With V trimmed by 6 bases and J by 2 bases, 8 bases remained unmatched. The germline gives CDR1 SGHRS, CDR2 YFSETQ. This CDR3 contains 15 residues. The CDR3 nucleotides read TGCGCCAGCAATCTGGACAGGCCGACCTACAATGAGCAGTTCTTC. It is translated as CASNLDRPTYNEQFF. The variable domain in full, with the rest retrieved from reference TRBV5-1 and TRBJ2-1, is KAGVTQTPRYLIKTRGQQVTLSCSPISGHRSVSWYQQTPGQGLQFLFEYFSETQRNKGNFPGRFSGRQFSNSRSEMNVSTLELGDSALYLCASNLDRPTYNEQFFGPGTRLTVL.

This chain uses TRBV7-2 with TRBJ2-3, with TRBD2 matching over 16 bases. From germline, CDR1 is SGHTA and CDR2 FQGNSA. The trim removed 5 bases at V and 7 bases at J, leaving 6 bases unmatched. The CDR3 totals 16 residues. In DNA form, the CDR3 reads TGTGCCAGCAGCGCCCAGGGACTAGCGGGAGGGAATACGCAGTATTTT. Its translation is CASSAQGLAGGNTQYF. Complete variable domain (other parts from reference TRBV7-2 and TRBJ2-3): GAGVSQSPSNKVTEKGKDVELRCDPISGHTALYWYRQSLGQGLEFLIYFQGNSAPDKSGLPSDRFSAERTGGSVSTLTIQRTQQEDSAVYLCASSAQGLAGGNTQYFGPGTRLTVL.

The chain is built from TRBV7-3 and TRBJ2-7; TRBD2 agrees at 7 bases. The V segment lost 4 bases and the J segment 7 bases; nucleotides outside the gene matches: 10. The CDR3 has 14 residues. Germline CDR1 reads SGHTA; CDR2 reads FQGTGA. The CDR3 DNA is TGTGCCAGCAGCTCGGGGGGAGGCCGGGAGGAGCAGTACTTC. Translated, it gives CASSSGGGREEQYF.

V usage is TRBV2 and J usage is TRBJ2-5; 12 bases are shared with TRBD2. CDR3 length: 19 residues. V lost 4 bases, J lost 1 base, and 13 bases stayed unmatched. CDR1 and CDR2 from the germline V gene are SNHLY and FYNNEI. CDR3 coding DNA: TGTGCCAGCAGTGCAACCACTATCGGACTAGCGGGGTCCCAAGAGACCCAGTACTTC. This gives the protein CASSATTIGLAGSQETQYF.